The clone carrying this T cell receptor (beta chain) showed up just once. The V end was cut by 6 bases, the J end by 1 base, with 19 bases between. The CDR3 runs 17 residues. This specimen comes from a study of blood T cell repertoires in COVID-19. Overall study: Italy, Spain and the United States were the sources of the convalescent and acute COVID-19 samples.

Per the original data handling: Estimated nucleated cell counts came from reference gene primer amplification. Sequenced by immunoSEQ multiplex PCR; TCRdb stores in-frame clones only, minus some. V, J and clone size are those of that table, while D and trimming were read from the DNA. This sample has 150,000 to 200,000 clones, with about 88% found just once. The source of this sequence is a man aged 18-30 years with acute or convalescent COVID-19. The sequencing input was peripheral blood. The rearrangement joins TRBV6-7 to TRBJ1-5; the D is unclear. TRBV6-7 is noted as an ORF with a role that remains uncertain. The CDR3 reads CASRPRGGELSNQPQHF. The CDR3 nucleotides read TGTGCCAGCAGGCCCCGGGGAGGAGAACTAAGCAATCAGCCCCAGCATTTT.